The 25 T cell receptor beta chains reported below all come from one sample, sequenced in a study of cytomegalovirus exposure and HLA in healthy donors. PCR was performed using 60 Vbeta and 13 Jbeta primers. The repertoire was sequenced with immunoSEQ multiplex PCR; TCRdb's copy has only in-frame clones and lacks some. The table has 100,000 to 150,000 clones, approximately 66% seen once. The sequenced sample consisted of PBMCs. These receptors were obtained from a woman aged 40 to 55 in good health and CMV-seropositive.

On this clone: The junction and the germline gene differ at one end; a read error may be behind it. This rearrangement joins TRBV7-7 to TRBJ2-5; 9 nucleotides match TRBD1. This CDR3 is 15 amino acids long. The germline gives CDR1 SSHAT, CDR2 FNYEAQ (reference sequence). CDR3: CASSLGTGSQETQYF. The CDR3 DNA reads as TGTGCTAGCAGCTTAGGGACAGGGAGCCAAGAGACCCAGTACTTC.

CDR3 nucleotide sequence: TGTGCCAGCAGCTCTCCACCGGGACAGGGAAGGCCGAGCGCCGAGCAGTACTTC. Translating it yields CASSSPPGQGRPSAEQYF. The gene calls are TRBV7-9 and TRBJ2-7; TRBD1 matches at 9 bases. Per germline, CDR1 SEHNR and CDR2 FQNEAQ (reference sequence). The CDR3 length is 18 residues. V shed 4 bases and J 6 bases; nucleotides not matched to a gene: 19.

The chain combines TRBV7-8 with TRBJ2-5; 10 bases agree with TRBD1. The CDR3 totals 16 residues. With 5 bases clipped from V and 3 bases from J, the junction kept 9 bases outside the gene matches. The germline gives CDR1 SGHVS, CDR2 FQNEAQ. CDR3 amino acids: CASSRRRGQGKETQYF. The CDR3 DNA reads TGTGCCAGCAGCCGCCGTAGGGGACAGGGGAAAGAGACCCAGTACTTC.

The CDR3 region has the DNA TGTGCCAGTAGTATAGTGCGCGACAGGGCCTACGAGCAGTACTTC. It codes for CASSIVRDRAYEQYF. This chain links TRBV19 with TRBJ2-7; 7 bases align to TRBD1. This CDR3 spans 15 amino acids. The junction had 5 bases not matched to a gene; V was cut back by 1 base and J by 2 bases. Germline V gene lookup returns CDR1 LNHDA and CDR2 SQIVND (reference sequence).

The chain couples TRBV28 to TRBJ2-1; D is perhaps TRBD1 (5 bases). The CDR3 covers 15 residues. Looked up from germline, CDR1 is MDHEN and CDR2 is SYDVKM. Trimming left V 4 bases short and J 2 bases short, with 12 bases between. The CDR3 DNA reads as TGTGCCAGCAGTTATCCAGGGCTAACCTACAATGAGCAGTTCTTC. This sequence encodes CASSYPGLTYNEQFF.

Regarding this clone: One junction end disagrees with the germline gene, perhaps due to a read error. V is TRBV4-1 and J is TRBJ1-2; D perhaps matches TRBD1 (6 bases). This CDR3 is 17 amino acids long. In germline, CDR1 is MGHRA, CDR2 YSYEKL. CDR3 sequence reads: CASSQEMGTGSDYGYPF. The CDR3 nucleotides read TGCGCCAGCAGCCAAGAAATGGGAACAGGGTCCGACTATGGCTACCCCTTC.

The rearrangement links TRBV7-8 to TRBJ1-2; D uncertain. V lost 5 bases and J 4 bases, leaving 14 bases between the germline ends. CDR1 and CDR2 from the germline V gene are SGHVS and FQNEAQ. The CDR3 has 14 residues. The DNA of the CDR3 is TGTGCCAGCAGCCCCTTGGCAGAACCCTATGGCTACACCTTC. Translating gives CASSPLAEPYGYTF.

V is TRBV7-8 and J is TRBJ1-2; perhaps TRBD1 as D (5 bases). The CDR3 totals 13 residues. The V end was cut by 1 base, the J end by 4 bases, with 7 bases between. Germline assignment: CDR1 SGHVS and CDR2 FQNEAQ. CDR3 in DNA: TGTGCCAGCAGCTTAGGACAGATCTATGGCTACACCTTC. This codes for CASSLGQIYGYTF.

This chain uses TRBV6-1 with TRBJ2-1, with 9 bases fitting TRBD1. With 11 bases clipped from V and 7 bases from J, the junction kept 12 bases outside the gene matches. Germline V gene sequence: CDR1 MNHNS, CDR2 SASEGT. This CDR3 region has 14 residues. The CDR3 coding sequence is TGTGCCCACGCCGGGACAGGGAAGGGAAATGAGCAGTTCTTC. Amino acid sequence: CAHAGTGKGNEQFF.

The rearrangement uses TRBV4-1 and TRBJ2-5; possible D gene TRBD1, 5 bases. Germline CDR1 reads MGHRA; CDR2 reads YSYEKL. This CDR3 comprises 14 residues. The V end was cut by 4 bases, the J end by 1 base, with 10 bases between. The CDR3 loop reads CASSPQELQETQYF. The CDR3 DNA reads TGCGCCAGCAGCCCACAGGAACTCCAAGAGACCCAGTACTTC.

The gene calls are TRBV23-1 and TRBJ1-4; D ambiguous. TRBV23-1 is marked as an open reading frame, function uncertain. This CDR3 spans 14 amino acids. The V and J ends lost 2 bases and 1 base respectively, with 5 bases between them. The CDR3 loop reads CASSQEETNEKLFF. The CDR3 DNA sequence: TGCGCCAGCAGTCAAGAGGAAACTAATGAAAAACTGTTTTTT.

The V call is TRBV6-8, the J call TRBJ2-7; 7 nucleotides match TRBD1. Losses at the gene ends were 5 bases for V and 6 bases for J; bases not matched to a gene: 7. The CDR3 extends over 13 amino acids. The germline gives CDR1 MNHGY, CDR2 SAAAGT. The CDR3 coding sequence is TGTGCCAGCAGTAGACAGGGACAGCGCGAGCAGTACTTC. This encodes CASSRQGQREQYF.

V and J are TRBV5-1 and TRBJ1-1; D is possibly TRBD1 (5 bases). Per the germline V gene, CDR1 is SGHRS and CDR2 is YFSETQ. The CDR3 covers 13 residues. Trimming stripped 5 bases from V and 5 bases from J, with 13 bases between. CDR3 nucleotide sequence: TGCGCCAGCAGTTACCAGGGAAGGACTGAAGCTTTCTTT. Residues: CASSYQGRTEAFF.

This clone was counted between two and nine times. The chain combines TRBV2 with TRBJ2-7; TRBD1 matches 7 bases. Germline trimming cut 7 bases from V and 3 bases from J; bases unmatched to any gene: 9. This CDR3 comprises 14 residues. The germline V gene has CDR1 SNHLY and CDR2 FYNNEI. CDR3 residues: CASTRQGENYEQYF. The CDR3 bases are TGTGCCAGCACTAGACAGGGTGAAAACTACGAGCAGTACTTC.

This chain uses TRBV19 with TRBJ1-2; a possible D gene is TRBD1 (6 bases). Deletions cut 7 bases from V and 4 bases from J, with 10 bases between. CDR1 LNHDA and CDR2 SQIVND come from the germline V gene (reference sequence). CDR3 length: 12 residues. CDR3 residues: CASTPDSYGYTF. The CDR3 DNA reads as TGTGCCAGTACTCCGGACAGCTATGGCTACACCTTC.

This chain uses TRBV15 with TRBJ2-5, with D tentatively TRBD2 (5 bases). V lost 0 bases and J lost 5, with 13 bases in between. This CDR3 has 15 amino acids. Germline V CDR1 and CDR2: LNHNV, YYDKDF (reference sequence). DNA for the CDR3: TGTGCCACCAGCAGAGACCGGGGTATTGGGGAGACCCAGTACTTC. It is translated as CATSRDRGIGETQYF.

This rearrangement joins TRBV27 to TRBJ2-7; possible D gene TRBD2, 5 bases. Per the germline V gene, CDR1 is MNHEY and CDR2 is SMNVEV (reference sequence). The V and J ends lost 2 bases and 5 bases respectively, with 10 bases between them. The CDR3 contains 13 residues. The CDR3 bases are TGTGCCAGCAGTTTAACGGGATCCCACGAGCAGTACTTC. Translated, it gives CASSLTGSHEQYF.

CDR3 nucleotides: TGCGCCAGCAGACAGGCCACCTACACTGAAGCTTTCTTT. Protein product: CASRQATYTEAFF. J is TRBJ1-1 and V is TRBV10-1; the D gene is possibly TRBD1 (5 bases). Per the germline V gene, CDR1 is WNHNN and CDR2 is SYGVQD (reference sequence). Trimming removed 6 bases at V and 3 bases at J, with 11 bases between. This CDR3 comprises 13 residues.

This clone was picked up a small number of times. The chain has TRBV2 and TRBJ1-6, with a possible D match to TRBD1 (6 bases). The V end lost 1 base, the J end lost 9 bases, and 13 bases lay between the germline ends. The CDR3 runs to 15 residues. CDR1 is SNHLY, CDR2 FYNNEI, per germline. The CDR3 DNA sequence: TGTGCCAGCAGTGAAGTTGGGGGCGGGCCTTCACCCCTCCACTTT. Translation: CASSEVGGGPSPLHF.

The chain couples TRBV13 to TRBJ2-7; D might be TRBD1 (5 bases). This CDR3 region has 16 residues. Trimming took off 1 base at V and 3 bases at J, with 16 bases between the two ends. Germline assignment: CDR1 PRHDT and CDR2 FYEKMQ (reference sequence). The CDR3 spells CASSLASQGCFYEQYF. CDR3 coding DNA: TGTGCCAGCAGCTTAGCCAGCCAGGGTTGCTTCTACGAGCAGTACTTC.

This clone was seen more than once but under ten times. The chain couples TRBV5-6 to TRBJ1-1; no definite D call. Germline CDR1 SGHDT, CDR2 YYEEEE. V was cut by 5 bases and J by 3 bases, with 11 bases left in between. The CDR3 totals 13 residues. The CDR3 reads CASRDLADTEAFF. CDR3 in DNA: TGTGCCAGCAGGGACTTAGCGGACACTGAAGCTTTCTTT.

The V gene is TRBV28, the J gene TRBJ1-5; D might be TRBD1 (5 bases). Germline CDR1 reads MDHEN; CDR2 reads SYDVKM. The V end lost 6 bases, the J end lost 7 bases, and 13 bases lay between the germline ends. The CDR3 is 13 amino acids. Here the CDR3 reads CASRLQGYQPQHF. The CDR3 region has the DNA TGTGCCAGCAGGCTTCAGGGTTACCAGCCCCAGCATTTT.

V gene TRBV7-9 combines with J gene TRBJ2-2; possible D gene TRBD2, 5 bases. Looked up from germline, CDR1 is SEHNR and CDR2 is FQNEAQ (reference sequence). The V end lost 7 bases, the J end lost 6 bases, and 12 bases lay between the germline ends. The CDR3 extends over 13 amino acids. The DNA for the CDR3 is TGTGCCAGCAAACTAGGCGGGTCCGGGGAGCTGTTTTTT. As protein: CASKLGGSGELFF.

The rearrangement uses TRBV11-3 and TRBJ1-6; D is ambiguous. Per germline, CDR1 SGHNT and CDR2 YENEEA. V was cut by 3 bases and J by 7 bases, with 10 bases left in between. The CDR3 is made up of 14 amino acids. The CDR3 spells CASSFTGGNSPLHF. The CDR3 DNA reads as TGTGCCAGCAGCTTCACGGGAGGGAATTCACCCCTCCACTTT. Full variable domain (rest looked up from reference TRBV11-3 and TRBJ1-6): EAGVVQSPRYKIIEKKQPVAFWCNPISGHNTLYWYLQNLGQGPELLIRYENEEAVDDSQLPKDRFSAERLKGVDSTLKIQPAELGDSAVYLCASSFTGGNSPLHFGNGTRLTVT.

CDR3 in DNA: TGTGCCAGCAGCGCCGGGGGGGTGAACACCGGGGAGCTGTTTTTT. This gives the protein CASSAGGVNTGELFF. The chain employs TRBV9 and TRBJ2-2, with 8 bases identical to TRBD2. The CDR3 has 15 residues. CDR1 is SGDLS, CDR2 YYNGEE, per germline. Trimming took 3 bases from V and 1 from J; bases not matched to a gene: 2. The variable domain in full, completed from reference TRBV9 and TRBJ2-2, reads DSGVTQTPKHLITATGQRVTLRCSPRSGDLSVYWYQQSLDQGLQFLIQYYNGEERAKGNILERFSAQQFPDLHSELNLSSLELGDSALYFCASSAGGVNTGELFFGEGSRLTVL.